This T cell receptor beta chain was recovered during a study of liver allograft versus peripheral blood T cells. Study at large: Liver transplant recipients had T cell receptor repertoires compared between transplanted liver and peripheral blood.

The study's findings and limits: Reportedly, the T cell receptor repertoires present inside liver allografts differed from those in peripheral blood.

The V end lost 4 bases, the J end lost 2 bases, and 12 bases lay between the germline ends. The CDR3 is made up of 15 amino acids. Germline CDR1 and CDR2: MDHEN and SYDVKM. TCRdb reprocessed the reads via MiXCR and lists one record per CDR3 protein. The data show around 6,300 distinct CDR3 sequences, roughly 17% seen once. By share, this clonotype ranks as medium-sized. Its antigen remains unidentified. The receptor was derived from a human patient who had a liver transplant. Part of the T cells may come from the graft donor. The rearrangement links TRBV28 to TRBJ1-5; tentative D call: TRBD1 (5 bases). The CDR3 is CASSSMKGGNQPQHF. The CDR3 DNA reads TGTGCCAGCAGTTCGATGAAAGGGGGCAATCAGCCCCAGCATTTT.